The sequence of this TCR beta chain was determined in a study of blood T cells in healthy people across ages. After removal of 2 bases from V and 0 bases from J, the junction contained 7 bases not matched to a gene. CDR3 length equals 18 residues. Germline lookup yields CDR1 SEHNR and CDR2 FQNEAQ (reference sequence). The second PCR ran about 7 to 12 cycles with a sample-barcoded 5' primer and J-beta primers. Tagging of each cDNA molecule was performed by a template-switch adaptor with 12 random nucleotides. TCRdb passed the 5' RACE reads through MiXCR, listing each CDR3 protein once. Of hundreds of thousands of distinct CDR3 sequences listed, around 48% were seen once; the top ten hold around 23%.

What was sequenced was blood. The chain uses TRBV7-9 and TRBJ2-5; 12 bases map to TRBD2. The source is a man older than 75 in good health. CDR3 sequence (DNA): TGTGCCAGCAGCTTATCGACTAGCGGGGGCTTGTACCAAGAGACCCAGTACTTC. Protein product: CASSLSTSGGLYQETQYF.